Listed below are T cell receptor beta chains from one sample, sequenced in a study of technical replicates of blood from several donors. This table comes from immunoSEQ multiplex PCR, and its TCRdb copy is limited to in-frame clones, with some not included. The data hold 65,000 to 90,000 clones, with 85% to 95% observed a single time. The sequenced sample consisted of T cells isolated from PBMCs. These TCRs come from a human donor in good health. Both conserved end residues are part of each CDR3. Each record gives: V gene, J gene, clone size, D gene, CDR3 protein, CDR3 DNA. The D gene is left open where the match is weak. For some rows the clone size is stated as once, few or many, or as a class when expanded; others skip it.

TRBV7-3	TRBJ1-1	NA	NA	CASSLTAATEAFF	TGTGCCAGCAGCTTAACAGCCGCCACTGAAGCTTTCTTT
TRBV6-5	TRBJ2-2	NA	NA	CASVRGGSNTGELFF	TGTGCCAGCGTTAGAGGGGGATCGAACACCGGGGAGCTGTTTTTT
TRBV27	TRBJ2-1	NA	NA	CASSLAGSYNEQFF	TGTGCCAGCAGTTTAGCAGGGTCCTACAATGAGCAGTTCTTC
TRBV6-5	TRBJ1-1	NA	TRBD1	CASSYLRQGTEAFF	TGTGCCAGCAGTTACTTAAGACAGGGTACTGAAGCTTTCTTT
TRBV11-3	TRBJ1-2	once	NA	CASSLVETATNYGYTF	TGTGCCAGCAGCTTAGTGGAGACAGCAACTAACTATGGCTACACCTTC
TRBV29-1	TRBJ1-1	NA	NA	CSVGGSENTEAFF	TGCAGCGTTGGCGGGAGTGAGAACACTGAAGCTTTCTTT
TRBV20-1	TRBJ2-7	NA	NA	CSVRLAYEQYF	TGCAGTGTGCGGCTAGCTTACGAGCAGTACTTC
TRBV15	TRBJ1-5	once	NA	CATSRPNGVPQHF	TGTGCCACCAGCAGACCAAACGGTGTCCCCCAGCATTTT
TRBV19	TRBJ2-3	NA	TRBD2	CASSIDISGTDTQYF	TGTGCCAGTAGTATAGACATTAGCGGGACAGATACGCAGTATTTT
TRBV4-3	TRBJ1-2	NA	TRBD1	CASSQGEVDRAYGYTF	TGCGCCAGCAGCCAAGGAGAAGTTGACAGGGCTTATGGCTACACCTTC
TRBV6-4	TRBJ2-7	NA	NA	CASSAKRKRLYEQYF	TGTGCCAGCAGTGCTAAGAGAAAACGCCTCTACGAGCAGTACTTC
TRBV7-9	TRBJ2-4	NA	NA	CASSLEGRGNIQYF	TGTGCCAGCAGCCTAGAGGGGAGGGGGAACATTCAGTACTTC
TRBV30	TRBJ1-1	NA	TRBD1	CAHGQGKFSDTEAFF	TGTGCCCATGGACAGGGGAAGTTTTCGGACACTGAAGCTTTCTTT
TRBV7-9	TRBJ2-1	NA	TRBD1	CASSSERGRINEQFF	TGTGCCAGCAGCTCGGAGAGGGGGCGGATCAATGAGCAGTTCTTC
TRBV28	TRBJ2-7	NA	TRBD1	CASSSGQLHEQYF	TGTGCCAGCAGTTCGGGACAGCTCCACGAGCAGTACTTC
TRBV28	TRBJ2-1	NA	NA	CASSTSNERGYNEQFF	NA
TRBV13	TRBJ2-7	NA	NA	CASSLTGNEQYF	TGTGCCAGCAGCTTAACAGGGAACGAGCAGTACTTC
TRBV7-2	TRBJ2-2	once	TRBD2	CASSLDHSGSYTGELFF	TGTGCCAGCAGCTTAGATCATAGCGGGAGTTACACCGGGGAGCTGTTTTTT
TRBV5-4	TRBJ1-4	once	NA	CASSLDRLNEKLFF	TGTGCCAGCAGCTTGGACAGGTTAAATGAAAAACTGTTTTTT
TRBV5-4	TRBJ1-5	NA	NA	CASSNGGYSNQPQHF	TGTGCCAGCAGCAATGGGGGGTATAGCAATCAGCCCCAGCATTTT
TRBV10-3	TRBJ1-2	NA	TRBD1	CATKGTGDGYTF	TGTGCCACCAAGGGGACAGGGGATGGCTACACCTTC
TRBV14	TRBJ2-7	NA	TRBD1	CASSPWTGGLYEQYF	TGTGCCAGCAGCCCGTGGACAGGGGGACTCTACGAGCAGTACTTC
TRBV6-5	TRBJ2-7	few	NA	CASSYIRRGAYEQYF	TGTGCCAGCAGTTACATACGACGGGGAGCCTACGAGCAGTACTTC
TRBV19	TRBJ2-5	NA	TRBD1	CASSRDRQGETQYF	TGTGCCAGTAGCCGGGACAGGCAAGGGGAGACCCAGTACTTC
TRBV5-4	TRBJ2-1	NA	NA	CASSLVSAYNEQFF	TGTGCCAGCAGCTTGGTATCAGCGTACAATGAGCAGTTCTTC
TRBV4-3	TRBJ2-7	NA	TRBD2	CASSQEGSGSYEQYF	TGCGCCAGCAGCCAAGAAGGGAGCGGGAGTTACGAGCAGTACTTC
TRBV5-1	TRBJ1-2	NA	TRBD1	CASSLATGTSGYTF	TGCGCCAGCAGCTTGGCGACAGGGACGAGTGGCTACACCTTC
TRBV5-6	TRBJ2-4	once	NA	CASEGVAKNIQYF	TGTGCCAGCGAGGGGGTAGCCAAAAACATTCAGTACTTC
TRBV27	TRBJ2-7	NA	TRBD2	CASSLLREGPYEQYF	TGTGCCAGCAGTTTGTTGCGGGAGGGCCCCTACGAGCAGTACTTC
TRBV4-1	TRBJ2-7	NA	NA	CASSQNAGSYSEQYF	TGCGCCAGCAGCCAAAACGCCGGGAGTTATTCCGAGCAGTACTTC
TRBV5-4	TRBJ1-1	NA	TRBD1	CASSLEAGGKAFF	TGTGCCAGCAGCTTGGAGGCAGGGGGGAAAGCTTTCTTT
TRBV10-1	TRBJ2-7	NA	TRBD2	CASSLAGNVQYF	TGCGCCAGCTCCCTAGCGGGAAATGTGCAGTACTTC
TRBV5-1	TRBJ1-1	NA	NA	CASSIYSGSSQAFF	TGCGCCAGCAGCATATACTCAGGGTCGTCGCAAGCTTTCTTT
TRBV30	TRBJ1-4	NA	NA	CAWRAGIGTNEKLFF	TGTGCCTGGAGGGCAGGGATAGGCACTAATGAAAAACTGTTTTTT
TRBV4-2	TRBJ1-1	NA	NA	CASSQASTGLVTEAFF	TGTGCCAGCAGCCAAGCAAGTACAGGTCTTGTGACTGAAGCTTTCTTT
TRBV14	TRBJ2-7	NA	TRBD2	CASSQHAGLAGVYEQYF	TGTGCCAGCAGCCAACACGCGGGACTAGCGGGAGTCTACGAGCAGTACTTC
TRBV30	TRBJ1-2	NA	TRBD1	CAWSGTTGVRYGYTF	TGTGCCTGGAGTGGTACCACAGGGGTTCGCTATGGCTACACCTTC
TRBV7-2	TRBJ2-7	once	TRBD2	CASSSPLGGSSGEQYF	TGTGCCAGCAGCTCCCCCTTGGGCGGGAGCTCGGGCGAGCAGTACTTC
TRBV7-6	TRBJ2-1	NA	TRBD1	CASSHPGTGNNEQFF	TGTGCCAGCAGCCACCCCGGGACAGGCAACAATGAGCAGTTCTTC
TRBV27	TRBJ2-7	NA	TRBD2	CASGRTSGITAEQYF	TGTGCCAGCGGGAGGACTAGCGGGATAACGGCCGAGCAGTACTTC
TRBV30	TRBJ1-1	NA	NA	CAWTAGDTEAFF	TGTGCCTGGACCGCAGGGGACACTGAAGCTTTCTTT
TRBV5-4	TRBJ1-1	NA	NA	CASSLGVGDINTEAFF	TGTGCCAGCAGCTTGGGGGTCGGGGACATTAACACTGAAGCTTTCTTT
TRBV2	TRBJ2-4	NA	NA	CASSYSGLAKNIQYF	TGTGCCAGCTCGTATAGCGGACTAGCCAAAAACATTCAGTACTTC
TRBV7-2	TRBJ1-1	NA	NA	CASSSQVGTEAFF	TGTGCCAGCAGCTCACAGGTGGGGACTGAAGCTTTCTTT
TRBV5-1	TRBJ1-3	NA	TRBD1	CASSLDRGSGNTIYF	TGCGCCAGCAGCTTGGACAGGGGGTCGGGAAACACCATATATTTT
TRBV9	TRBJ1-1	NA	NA	CASSPVETTEAFF	TGTGCCAGCAGCCCCGTGGAGACCACTGAAGCTTTCTTT
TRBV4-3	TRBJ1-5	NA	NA	CASSQGGNQPQHF	TGCGCCAGCAGCCAAGGAGGTAATCAGCCCCAGCATTTT
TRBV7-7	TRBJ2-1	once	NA	CASSQPPLNEQFF	TGTGCTAGCAGCCAACCTCCTCTAAATGAGCAGTTCTTC
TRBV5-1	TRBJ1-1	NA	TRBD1	CASSLIGQGFMNTEAFF	TGCGCCAGCAGCTTGATAGGACAGGGATTTATGAACACTGAAGCTTTCTTT
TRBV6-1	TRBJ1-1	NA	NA	CACYRGSNTEAFF	TGTGCCTGCTATAGGGGTTCGAACACTGAAGCTTTCTTT